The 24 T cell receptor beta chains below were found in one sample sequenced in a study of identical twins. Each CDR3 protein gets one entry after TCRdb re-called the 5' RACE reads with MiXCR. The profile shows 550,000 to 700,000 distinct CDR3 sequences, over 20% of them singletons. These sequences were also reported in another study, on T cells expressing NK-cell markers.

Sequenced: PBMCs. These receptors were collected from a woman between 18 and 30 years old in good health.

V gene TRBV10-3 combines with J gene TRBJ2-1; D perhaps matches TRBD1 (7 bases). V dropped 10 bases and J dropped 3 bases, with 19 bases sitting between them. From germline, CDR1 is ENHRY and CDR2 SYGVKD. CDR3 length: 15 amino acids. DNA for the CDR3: TGTGCCACCATCGTGAGGCGGGACAGCTACAATGAGCAGTTCTTC. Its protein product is CATIVRRDSYNEQFF.

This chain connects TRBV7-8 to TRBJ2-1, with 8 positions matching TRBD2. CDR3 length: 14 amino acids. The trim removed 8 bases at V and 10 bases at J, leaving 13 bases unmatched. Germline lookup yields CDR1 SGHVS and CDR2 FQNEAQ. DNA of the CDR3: TGTGCCAGCTATGGGGGGACCAGCGGGGGCGAGCAGTTCTTC. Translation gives CASYGGTSGGEQFF.

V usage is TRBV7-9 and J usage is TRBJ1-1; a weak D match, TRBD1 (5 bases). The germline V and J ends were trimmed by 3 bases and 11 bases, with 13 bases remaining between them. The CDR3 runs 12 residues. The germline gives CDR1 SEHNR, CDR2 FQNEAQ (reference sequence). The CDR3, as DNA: TGTGCCAGCAGCTTGTGGGGGACCTTGGCTTTCTTT. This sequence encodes CASSLWGTLAFF.

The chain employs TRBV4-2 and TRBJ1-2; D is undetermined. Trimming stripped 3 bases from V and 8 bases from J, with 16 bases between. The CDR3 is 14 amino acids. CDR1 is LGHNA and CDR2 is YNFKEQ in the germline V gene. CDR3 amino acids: CASSHPTIEGGYTF. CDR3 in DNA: TGTGCCAGCAGCCACCCCACCATAGAAGGAGGCTACACCTTC.

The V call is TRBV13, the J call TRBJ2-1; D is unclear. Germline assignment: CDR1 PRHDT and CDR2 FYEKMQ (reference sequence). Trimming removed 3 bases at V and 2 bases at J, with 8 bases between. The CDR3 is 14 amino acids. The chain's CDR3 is CASSFTNTYNEQFF. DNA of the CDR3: TGTGCCAGCAGCTTCACGAATACCTACAATGAGCAGTTCTTC.

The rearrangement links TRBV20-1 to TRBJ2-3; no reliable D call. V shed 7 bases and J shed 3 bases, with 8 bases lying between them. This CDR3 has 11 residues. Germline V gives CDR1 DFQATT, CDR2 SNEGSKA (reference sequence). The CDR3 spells CSVVRTDTQYF. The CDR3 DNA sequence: TGCAGTGTTGTCCGTACAGATACGCAGTATTTT.

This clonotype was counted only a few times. The CDR3 sequence: CSAPSTSGGTHNEQFF. The CDR3 nucleotides read TGCAGTGCTCCCTCGACTAGCGGGGGGACGCACAATGAGCAGTTCTTC. The rearrangement joins TRBV20-1 to TRBJ2-1; 13 bases match TRBD2. The CDR3 is 16 amino acids. Per germline, CDR1 DFQATT and CDR2 SNEGSKA (reference sequence). J was trimmed by 5 bases and V by 5 bases; bases with no gene match: 9.

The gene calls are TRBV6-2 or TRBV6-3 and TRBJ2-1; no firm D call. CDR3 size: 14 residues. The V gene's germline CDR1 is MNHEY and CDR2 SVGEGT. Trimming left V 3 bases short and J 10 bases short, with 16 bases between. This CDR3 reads CASSYSRVLKEQFF. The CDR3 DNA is TGTGCCAGCAGTTATTCCCGCGTACTCAAGGAGCAGTTCTTC.

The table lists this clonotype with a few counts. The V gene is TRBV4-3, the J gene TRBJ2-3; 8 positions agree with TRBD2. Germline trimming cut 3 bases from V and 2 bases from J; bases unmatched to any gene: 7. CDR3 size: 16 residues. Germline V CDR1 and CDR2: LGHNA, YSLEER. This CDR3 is CASSQGSGVNTDTQYF. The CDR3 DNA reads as TGCGCCAGCAGCCAGGGTAGCGGGGTTAACACAGATACGCAGTATTTT.

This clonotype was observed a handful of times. The CDR3, as DNA: TGTGCCAGCAGTCTAGGTAGGCTTAATGAGCAGTTCTTC. This gives the protein CASSLGRLNEQFF. The chain joins TRBV6-1 to TRBJ2-1; D remains ambiguous. The CDR3 sequence is 13 residues long. The V and J ends lost 5 bases and 7 bases respectively, with 12 bases between them. Germline lookup yields CDR1 MNHNS and CDR2 SASEGT.

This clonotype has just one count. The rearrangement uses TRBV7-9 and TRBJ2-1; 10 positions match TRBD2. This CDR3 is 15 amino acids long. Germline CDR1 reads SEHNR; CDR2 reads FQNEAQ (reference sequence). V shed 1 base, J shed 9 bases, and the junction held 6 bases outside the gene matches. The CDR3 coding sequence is TGTGCCAGCAGCTTAGGGTCTAGCGGGAGTTCTGAGCAGTTCTTC. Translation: CASSLGSSGSSEQFF.

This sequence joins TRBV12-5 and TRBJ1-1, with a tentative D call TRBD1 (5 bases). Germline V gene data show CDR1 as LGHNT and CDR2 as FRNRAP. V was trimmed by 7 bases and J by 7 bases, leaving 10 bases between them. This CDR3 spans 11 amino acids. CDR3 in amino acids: CASVPRGEAFF. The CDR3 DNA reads TGTGCTAGTGTCCCGAGGGGTGAAGCTTTCTTT.

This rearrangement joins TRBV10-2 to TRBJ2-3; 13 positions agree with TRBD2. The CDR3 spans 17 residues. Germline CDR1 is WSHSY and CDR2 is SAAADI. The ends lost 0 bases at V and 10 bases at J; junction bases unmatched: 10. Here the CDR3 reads CASSESVGTSGELPQYF. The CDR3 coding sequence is TGCGCCAGCAGTGAGTCAGTCGGGACTAGCGGGGAATTGCCGCAGTATTTT.

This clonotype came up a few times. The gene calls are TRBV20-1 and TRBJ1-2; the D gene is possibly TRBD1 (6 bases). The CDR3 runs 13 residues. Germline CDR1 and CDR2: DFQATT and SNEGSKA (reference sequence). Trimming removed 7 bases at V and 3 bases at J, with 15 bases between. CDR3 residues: CSVHLAGDYGYTF. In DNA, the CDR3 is TGCAGTGTTCATCTTGCAGGGGACTATGGCTACACCTTC.

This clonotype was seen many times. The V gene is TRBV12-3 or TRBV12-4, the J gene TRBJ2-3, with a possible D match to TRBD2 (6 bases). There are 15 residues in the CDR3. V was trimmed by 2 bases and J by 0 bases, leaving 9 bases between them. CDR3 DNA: TGTGCCAGCAGTTTACTGGGGACTAGCACAGATACGCAGTATTTT. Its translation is CASSLLGTSTDTQYF.

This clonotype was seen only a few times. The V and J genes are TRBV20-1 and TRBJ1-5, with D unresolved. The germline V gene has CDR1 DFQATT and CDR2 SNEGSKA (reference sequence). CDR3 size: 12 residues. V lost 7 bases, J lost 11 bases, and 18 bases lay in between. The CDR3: CSVTAAGLSQHF. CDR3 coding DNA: TGCAGTGTTACGGCGGCAGGTCTGTCCCAGCATTTT.

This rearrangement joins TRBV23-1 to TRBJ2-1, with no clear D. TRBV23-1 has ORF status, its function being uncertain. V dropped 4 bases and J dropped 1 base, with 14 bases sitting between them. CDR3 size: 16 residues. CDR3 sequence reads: CASSRSTDESYNEQFF. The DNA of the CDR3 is TGCGCCAGCAGTCGATCGACGGATGAATCCTACAATGAGCAGTTCTTC.

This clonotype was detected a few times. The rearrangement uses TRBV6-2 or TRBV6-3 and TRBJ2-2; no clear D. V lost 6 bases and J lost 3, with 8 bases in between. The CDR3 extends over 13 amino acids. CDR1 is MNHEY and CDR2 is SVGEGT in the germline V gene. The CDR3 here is CASRDRDTGELFF. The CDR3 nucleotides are TGTGCCAGCAGGGACCGGGACACCGGGGAGCTGTTTTTT.

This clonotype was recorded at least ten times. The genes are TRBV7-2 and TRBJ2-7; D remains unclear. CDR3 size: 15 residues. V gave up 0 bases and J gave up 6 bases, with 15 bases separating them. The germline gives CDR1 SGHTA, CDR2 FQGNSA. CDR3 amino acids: CASSLAGPGSGEQYF. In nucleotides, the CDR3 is TGTGCCAGCAGCTTAGCGGGTCCAGGATCAGGCGAGCAGTACTTC.

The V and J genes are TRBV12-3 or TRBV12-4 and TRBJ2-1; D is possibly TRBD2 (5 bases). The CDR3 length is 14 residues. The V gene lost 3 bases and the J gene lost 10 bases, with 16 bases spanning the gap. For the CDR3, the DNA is TGTGCCAGCAGTTTTAGAAGCGGTGCCGTGGAGCAGTTCTTC. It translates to CASSFRSGAVEQFF.

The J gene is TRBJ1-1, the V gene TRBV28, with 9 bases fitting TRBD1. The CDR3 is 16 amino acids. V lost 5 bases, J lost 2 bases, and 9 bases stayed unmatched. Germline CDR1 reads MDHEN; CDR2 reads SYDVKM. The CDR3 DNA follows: TGTGCCAGCAGTCGACTTGGACAGGGGCGAAACACTGAAGCTTTCTTT. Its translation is CASSRLGQGRNTEAFF. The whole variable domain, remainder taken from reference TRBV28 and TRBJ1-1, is DVKVTQSSRYLVKRTGEKVFLECVQDMDHENMFWYRQDPGLGLRLIYFSYDVKMKEKGDIPEGYSVSREKKERFSLILESASTNQTSMYLCASSRLGQGRNTEAFFGQGTRLTVV.

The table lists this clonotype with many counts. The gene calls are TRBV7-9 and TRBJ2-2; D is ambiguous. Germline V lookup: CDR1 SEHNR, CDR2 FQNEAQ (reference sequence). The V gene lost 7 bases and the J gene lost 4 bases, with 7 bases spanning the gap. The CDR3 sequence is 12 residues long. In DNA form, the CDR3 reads TGTGCCAGCACCCTTTTCACCGGGGAGCTGTTTTTT. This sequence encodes CASTLFTGELFF.

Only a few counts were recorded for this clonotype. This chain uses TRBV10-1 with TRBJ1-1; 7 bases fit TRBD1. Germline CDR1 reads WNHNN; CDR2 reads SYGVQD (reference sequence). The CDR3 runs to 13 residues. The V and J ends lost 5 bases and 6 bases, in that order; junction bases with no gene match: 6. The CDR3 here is CASSPQGVSEAFF. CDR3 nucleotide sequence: TGCGCCAGCAGTCCGCAGGGGGTCTCTGAAGCTTTCTTT.

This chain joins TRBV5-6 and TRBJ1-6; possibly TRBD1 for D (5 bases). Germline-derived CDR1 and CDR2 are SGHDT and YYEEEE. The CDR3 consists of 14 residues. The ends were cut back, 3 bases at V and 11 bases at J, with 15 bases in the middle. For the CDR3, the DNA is TGTGCCAGCAGCTCCACCCAAGGGGTTACACCCCTCCACTTT. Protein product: CASSSTQGVTPLHF.